This entry lists 11 T cell receptor beta chains sequenced from one sample in a study of human T cells and chemical hapten exposure. Time point of the sample: pre-sensitization, week 0. The treatment was: therapeutic diphenylcyclopropenone sensitization with weekly scalp DPC. Each CDR3 protein is one row after TCRdb ran MiXCR on the RACE reads. Of 300,000 to 450,000 distinct CDR3 sequences in the sample, around 5.5% were seen once. This sample comprised whole blood, obtained in connection with sensitization to the hapten diphenylcyclopropenone (DPC). These receptors all stem from a woman younger than 30 with alopecia areata. Some clones in this sample may be carry-over from other donors' samples.

This clonotype was detected only a few times. In DNA, the CDR3 is TGTGCCAGCAGCTTGGGGTATGAACGGGACAGCTTAGGAGTAGCCAAAAACATTCAGTACTTC. The encoded protein is CASSLGYERDSLGVAKNIQYF. V and J are TRBV5-8 and TRBJ2-4; 7 bases agree with TRBD1. The J segment lost 0 bases and the V segment lost 0 bases, leaving 18 bases of the junction unmatched. The CDR3 loop spans 21 amino acids. Germline loops: CDR1 SGHTS, CDR2 YDEGEE.

Only a few counts were recorded for this clonotype. This sequence joins TRBV3-1 and TRBJ1-2; D not certain. CDR3 size: 14 residues. Germline-derived CDR1 and CDR2 are LGHDT and YNNKEL (reference sequence). V lost 0 bases to trimming and J lost 3 bases, with 8 bases between them. The CDR3: CASSQEGSHYGYTF. CDR3 sequence (DNA): TGTGCCAGCAGCCAAGAGGGCAGCCACTATGGCTACACCTTC.

This clonotype was detected only a few times. This rearrangement joins TRBV6-5 to TRBJ1-5, with 9 bases matching TRBD1. V gave up 2 bases and J gave up 3 bases; unmatched junction bases: 2. Germline V lookup: CDR1 MNHEY, CDR2 SVGAGI. CDR3 size: 15 residues. The CDR3 region is CASSYGTGHNQPQHF. CDR3 DNA: TGTGCCAGCAGTTACGGGACAGGGCACAATCAGCCCCAGCATTTT.

In its sample, this clonotype was seen a few times. Here the CDR3 reads CASSLVGRGHTDTQYF. Here the CDR3 DNA reads TGTGCCAGCAGCTTAGTAGGGCGGGGGCATACAGATACGCAGTATTTT. This sequence joins TRBV7-2 and TRBJ2-3; the D gene is possibly TRBD2 (7 bases). The V gene's germline CDR1 is SGHTA and CDR2 FQGNSA. CDR3 length: 16 amino acids. V dropped 1 base and J dropped 3 bases, with 14 bases sitting between them.

This chain links TRBV18 with TRBJ1-5; 8 bases match TRBD1. The germline V gene has CDR1 KGHSH and CDR2 LQKENI. The V segment lost 5 bases and the J segment 6 bases; nucleotides outside the gene matches: 6. The CDR3 has 14 residues. The CDR3 DNA follows: TGTGCCAGCTCAGCAGGGACAGGACCTCAGCCCCAGCATTTT. Translated, it gives CASSAGTGPQPQHF.

This clonotype was seen repeatedly, ten times or more. This chain connects TRBV12-3 or TRBV12-4 to TRBJ1-5; 7 nucleotides line up with TRBD1. Losses at the gene ends were 6 bases for V and 2 bases for J; bases not matched to a gene: 7. The CDR3 runs 15 residues. The CDR3 nucleotides read TGTGCCAGCAGACCCACAGGGGAAGGCAATCAGCCCCAGCATTTT. It specifies CASRPTGEGNQPQHF.

The chain couples TRBV7-2 to TRBJ1-3; the D is unclear. The CDR3 sequence is 13 residues long. V shed 5 bases and J shed 5 bases, with 10 bases lying between them. In germline, CDR1 is SGHTA, CDR2 FQGNSA. DNA of the CDR3: TGTGCCAGCAGCCCCAATCGGAGAAACACCATATATTTT. Its protein is CASSPNRRNTIYF.

There are many counts of this clonotype. The V and J genes are TRBV7-9 and TRBJ1-2, with D tentatively TRBD1 (5 bases). Trimming shortened V by 5 bases and J by 3 bases, and 16 bases separated the two germline ends. CDR1 is SEHNR, CDR2 FQNEAQ, per germline (reference sequence). The CDR3 is 15 amino acids. This CDR3 reads CASSLLEGIDYGYTF. In nucleotides, the CDR3 is TGTGCCAGCAGCCTCCTAGAGGGGATCGACTATGGCTACACCTTC.

This clonotype was seen at least ten times. This chain connects TRBV20-1 to TRBJ1-6, with unresolved D. The CDR3 consists of 12 residues. The V end lost 4 bases, the J end lost 5 bases, and 6 bases lay between the germline ends. The germline V gene encodes CDR1 DFQATT and CDR2 SNEGSKA (reference sequence). The CDR3 loop is CSAIGDNSPLHF. In DNA, the CDR3 is TGCAGTGCTATAGGAGATAATTCACCCCTCCACTTT.

This clonotype occurred many times. The chain uses TRBV25-1 and TRBJ2-5; D gene ambiguous. The CDR3 covers 15 residues. Trimming took off 2 bases at V and 4 bases at J, with 14 bases between the two ends. Looked up from germline, CDR1 is MGHDK and CDR2 is SYGVNS. The DNA of the CDR3 is TGTGCCAGCAGTGAAGACTTACCCCCTGGAGAGACCCAGTACTTC. It translates to CASSEDLPPGETQYF.

V is TRBV23-1 and J is TRBJ1-5; TRBD1 aligns across 8 bases. TRBV23-1 is known as an ORF, though its function is uncertain. This CDR3 is 19 amino acids long. After removal of 2 bases from V and 4 bases from J, the junction contained 16 bases not matched to a gene. The CDR3 sequence: CASSQKRTGFPEGNQPQHF. The CDR3 bases are TGCGCCAGCAGTCAAAAGCGGACAGGGTTTCCGGAGGGGAATCAGCCCCAGCATTTT.